This TCR beta chain is from a study of cytomegalovirus exposure and HLA in healthy donors. The CDR3 spans 14 residues. V was cut by 6 bases and J by 2 bases, with 14 bases left in between. CDR1 and CDR2 (germline): LNHDA, SQIVND (reference sequence). Healthy people donating bone marrow made up the donors. Both 60 Vbeta primers and 13 Jbeta primers went into the PCR. TCRdb's copy holds only in-frame clones and misses some; the assay was immunoSEQ multiplex PCR. This table has about 59,000 clones, 80% appearing once. With regard to this clone: Its antigen is still unknown.

Study-wide results and limits: Earlier findings revealed that most TCR beta V segments proved productive either about 90% or about 30% of the time. Across all donors, roughly uniform sequencing depth was an assumption of the presence/absence analyses. V- and J-gene trimming in TCR beta was tied to a missense DCLRE1C variant by an analysis performed later.

The chain couples TRBV19 to TRBJ2-7; the D is unclear. The source material was PBMCs. The sequence derives from a woman between 35 and 50 years old in good health and CMV-seronegative. For the CDR3, the DNA is TGTGCCAGTAGAGCGAGCCTGACGACCTACGAGCAGTACTTC. It encodes CASRASLTTYEQYF.